One sample yielded the 11 T cell receptor beta chains listed below, sequenced in a study of CD8+ T cells in alopecia areata (dated by TCRdb to about 2018). This specimen's time point label, interpreted: about 4 weeks on oral tofacitinib. The sample's treatment or condition label is to be understood as: oral pan-JAK inhibitor, 5-10 mg twice daily. The library came from the immunoSEQ multiplex PCR assay. To provide template for TCR sequencing, every sample had RNA extracted and reverse transcribed into cDNA. TCRdb holds this immuneACCESS table with in-frame rearrangements only. Some clones are missing; in checked studies, unresolved V genes explain under half, and the rest has no known cause. This sample holds 90,000 to 150,000 clones; about half were observed only once. The biggest ten clones account for roughly 0.5% of the sample. Sample: CD4+ T cells sorted from blood, taken at week 4, from a patient treated with tofacitinib. Every receptor here comes from a human donor with alopecia areata.

This clone came up a few times. V gene TRBV10-1 combines with J gene TRBJ1-5; 8 nucleotides agree with TRBD1. The ends lost 9 bases at V and 13 bases at J; junction bases unmatched: 8. Per germline, CDR1 WNHNN and CDR2 SYGVQD (reference sequence). The CDR3 has 11 residues. The CDR3: CARPGQGHQHF. DNA for the CDR3: TGCGCCAGGCCTGGACAGGGCCATCAGCATTTT.

The J gene is TRBJ1-1, the V gene TRBV29-1; D is perhaps TRBD1 (6 bases). The germline CDR1 and CDR2 sequences are SQVTM and ANQGSEA. CDR3 size: 14 residues. The V and J ends lost 2 bases and 1 base respectively, with 11 bases between them. CDR3 protein: CSVERRTANTEAFF. The CDR3 DNA is TGCAGCGTTGAACGACGGACAGCGAACACTGAAGCTTTCTTT. Full variable domain (rest looked up from reference TRBV29-1 and TRBJ1-1): SAVISQKPSRDICQRGTSLTIQCQVDSQVTMMFWYRQQPGQSLTLIATANQGSEATYESGFVIDKFPISRPNLTFSTLTVSNMSPEDSSIYLCSVERRTANTEAFFGQGTRLTVV.

There are a few counts of this clone. This sequence joins TRBV7-8 and TRBJ2-3, with D perhaps TRBD1 (5 bases). Germline V gene data show CDR1 as SGHVS and CDR2 as FQNEAQ. Trimming removed 3 bases from V and 6 bases from J, with 10 bases in between. CDR3 length: 13 amino acids. As DNA, the CDR3 is TGTGCCAGCAGCTTGCAGGGTCCGGATACGCAGTATTTT. The encoded protein is CASSLQGPDTQYF.

This clone has more than one count but fewer than ten. This sequence joins TRBV7-2 and TRBJ2-7; tentatively, D is TRBD1 (6 bases). The CDR3 spans 16 residues. Deletions cut 5 bases from V and 1 base from J, with 18 bases between. From germline, CDR1 is SGHTA and CDR2 FQGNSA. The CDR3 sequence is CASSPPRQGWSYEQYF. The CDR3 DNA reads TGTGCCAGCAGCCCCCCGCGGCAGGGGTGGTCCTACGAGCAGTACTTC.

The gene calls are TRBV5-1 and TRBJ2-7; D assignment may be TRBD1 or TRBD2 (5 bases each). Trimming removed 1 base from V and 5 bases from J, with 16 bases in between. Germline CDR1 reads SGHRS; CDR2 reads YFSETQ. This CDR3 is built from 15 residues. CDR3 amino acids: CASSLMGEVNDEQYF. CDR3 in DNA: TGCGCCAGCAGCTTGATGGGGGAAGTGAACGACGAGCAGTACTTC.

The rearrangement joins TRBV25-1 to TRBJ2-7, with 7 positions matching TRBD1. In germline, CDR1 is MGHDK, CDR2 SYGVNS. After removal of 4 bases from V and 5 bases from J, the junction contained 8 bases not matched to a gene. This CDR3 is 14 amino acids long. CDR3 sequence (DNA): TGTGCCAGCAGTGTAGTAGGGGGCAGGGACGAGCAGTACTTC. This translates into CASSVVGGRDEQYF.

This clone was recorded a few times. The chain employs TRBV7-9 and TRBJ1-4; TRBD1 might be the D (5 bases). Per the germline V gene, CDR1 is SEHNR and CDR2 is FQNEAQ (reference sequence). Trimming shortened V by 4 bases and J by 4 bases, and 10 bases separated the two germline ends. This CDR3 is built from 14 residues. CDR3 region: CASSSGTGNEKLFF. CDR3 sequence (DNA): TGTGCCAGCAGCTCCGGGACCGGTAATGAAAAACTGTTTTTT.

The V gene is TRBV5-1, the J gene TRBJ2-3; possibly TRBD1 for D (8 bases). The CDR3 is made up of 14 amino acids. CDR1 is SGHRS and CDR2 is YFSETQ in the germline V gene. Between the trimmed V and J ends, which lost 2 bases and 6 bases, there was a span of 13 bases. In DNA form, the CDR3 reads TGCGCCAGCAGCTTAAGCGGGACAGGCGATACGCAGTATTTT. Translating gives CASSLSGTGDTQYF.

The chain links TRBV30 to TRBJ2-7, with TRBD1 identical over 8 bases. The CDR3 is made up of 13 amino acids. The V and J ends lost 0 bases and 2 bases, in that order; junction bases with no gene match: 0. Germline V gives CDR1 GTSNPN, CDR2 SVGIG (reference sequence). The CDR3 here is CAWSVQGAYEQYF. Written as DNA, the CDR3 is TGTGCCTGGAGTGTACAGGGGGCCTACGAGCAGTACTTC.

In DNA, the CDR3 is TGTGCCAGCAGGCATGGCGGGGACACAGATACGCAGTATTTT. This encodes CASRHGGDTDTQYF. The chain employs TRBV2 and TRBJ2-3; maybe TRBD2 (6 bases). Trimming shortened V by 6 bases and J by 2 bases, and 12 bases separated the two germline ends. The CDR3 is 14 residues long. Looked up from germline, CDR1 is SNHLY and CDR2 is FYNNEI.

V gene TRBV4-1 combines with J gene TRBJ2-5; D gene uncertain. Germline V gene lookup returns CDR1 MGHRA and CDR2 YSYEKL. This CDR3 has 15 amino acids. V dropped 4 bases and J dropped 2 bases, with 14 bases sitting between them. CDR3 amino acids: CASSPSPTFQETQYF. The CDR3 bases are TGCGCCAGCAGCCCCTCACCGACATTTCAAGAGACCCAGTACTTC.